This T cell receptor beta chain is from a study of T cells in localized non-small cell lung cancer. Whole-study findings and limits: The study detected a median roughly 57 of the top 100 tumor clones in adjacent lung. Uninvolved neighboring lung showed the greatest T cell clonality, exceeding tumor. Higher adjacent-lung clonality was associated with shorter survival.

Data came from immunoSEQ multiplex PCR; TCRdb stores just in-frame clones and leaves some out. The sample includes about 33,000 clones, roughly nine tenths seen only once; the top ten take more than 4%. A note on this clone: The antigen remains undetermined.

The specimen comprised peripheral blood, sampled before any cancer treatment. This TCR was sampled from a man aged 35 to 69 with stage I lung adenocarcinoma.

The CDR3 sequence is CASSPDRYYGYTF. CDR3 DNA sequence: TGTGCCAGTAGTCCCGACAGATACTATGGCTACACCTTC. V usage is TRBV19 and J usage is TRBJ1-2; D is possibly TRBD1 (5 bases). Between the trimmed V and J ends, which lost 5 bases and 3 bases, there was a span of 10 bases. CDR1 and CDR2 (germline): LNHDA, SQIVND (reference sequence). This CDR3 spans 13 amino acids.